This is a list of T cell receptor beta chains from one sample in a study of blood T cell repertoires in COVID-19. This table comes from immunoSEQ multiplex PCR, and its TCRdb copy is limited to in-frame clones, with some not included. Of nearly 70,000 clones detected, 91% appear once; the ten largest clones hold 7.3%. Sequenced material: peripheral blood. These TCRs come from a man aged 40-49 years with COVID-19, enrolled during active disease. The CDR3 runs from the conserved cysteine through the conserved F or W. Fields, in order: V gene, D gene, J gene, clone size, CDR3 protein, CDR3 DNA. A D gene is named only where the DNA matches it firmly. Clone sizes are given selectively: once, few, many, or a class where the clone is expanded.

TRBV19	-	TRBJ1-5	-	CASSKTPNSNQPQHF	TGTGCCAGTAGTAAGACTCCCAATAGCAATCAGCCCCAGCATTTT
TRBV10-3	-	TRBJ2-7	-	CAIAQGSLNEQYF	TGTGCCATCGCGCAGGGTAGTTTGAACGAGCAGTACTTC
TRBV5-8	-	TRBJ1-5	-	CASSLVAGYQPQHF	TGTGCCAGCAGCTTGGTGGCAGGGTATCAGCCCCAGCATTTT
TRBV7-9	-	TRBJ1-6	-	CASRPSTGGRGSPLHF	TGTGCCAGCAGACCCAGCACGGGAGGAAGGGGTTCACCCCTCCACTTT
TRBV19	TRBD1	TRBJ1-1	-	CASSRRTGGRYNTEAFF	TGTGCCAGTAGCCGCCGGACAGGGGGCAGGTATAACACTGAAGCTTTCTTT
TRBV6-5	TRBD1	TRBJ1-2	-	CASSYGQGANYGYTF	TGTGCCAGCAGTTACGGACAGGGGGCGAACTATGGCTACACCTTC
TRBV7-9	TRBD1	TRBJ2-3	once	CASLRGRTDTQYF	TGTGCCAGCCTCAGGGGGCGGACAGATACGCAGTATTTT
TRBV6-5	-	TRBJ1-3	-	CASSYDSSGNTIYF	TGTGCCAGCAGTTACGACAGCTCTGGAAACACCATATATTTT
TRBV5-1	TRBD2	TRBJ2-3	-	CASSLGRGLVQDTQYF	TGCGCCAGCAGCTTGGGGCGGGGACTAGTTCAAGATACGCAGTATTTT
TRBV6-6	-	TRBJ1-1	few	CASSYVTQGTEAFF	TGTGCCAGCAGTTACGTCACCCAGGGCACTGAAGCTTTCTTT
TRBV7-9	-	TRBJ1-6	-	CASSLGRDSPLHF	TGTGCCAGCAGCTTAGGTAGAGATTCACCCCTCCACTTT
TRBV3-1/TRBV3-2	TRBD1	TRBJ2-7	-	CASSPSLGTGIYEQYF	TGTGCCAGCAGCCCTAGTTTGGGGACAGGGATCTACGAGCAGTACTTC
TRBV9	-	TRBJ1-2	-	CASSVLGYGYTF	TGTGCCAGCAGCGTCCTCGGCTATGGCTACACCTTC
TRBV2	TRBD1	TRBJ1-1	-	CASKIGDRRTEAFF	TGTGCCAGTAAGATTGGGGACAGGAGGACTGAAGCTTTCTTT
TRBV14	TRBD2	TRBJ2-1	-	CASSLAGGYNEQFF	TGTGCCAGCAGCCTAGCGGGGGGTTACAATGAGCAGTTCTTC
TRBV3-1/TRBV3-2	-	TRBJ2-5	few	CASSHLQETQYF	TGTGCCAGCAGCCATCTACAAGAGACCCAGTACTTC
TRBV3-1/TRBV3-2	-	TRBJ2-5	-	CASSRPDRKETQYF	TGTGCCAGCAGCCGACCTGACAGAAAAGAGACCCAGTACTTC
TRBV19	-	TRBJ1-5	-	CASSRVGREDQPQHF	TGTGCCAGTAGTCGGGTTGGCAGGGAAGATCAGCCCCAGCATTTT
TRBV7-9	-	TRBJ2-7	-	CASSQDSYEQYF	TGTGCCAGCAGCCAAGACAGCTACGAGCAGTACTTC
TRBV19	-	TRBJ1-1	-	CASSIDMRTEAFF	TGTGCCAGTAGTATAGATATGAGAACTGAAGCTTTCTTT
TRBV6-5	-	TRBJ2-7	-	CASSSRVSYEQYF	TGTGCCAGCAGTTCCCGGGTCTCCTACGAGCAGTACTTC
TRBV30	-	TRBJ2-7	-	CAWGVGVVRDEQYF	TGTGCCTGGGGGGTGGGAGTCGTTCGTGACGAGCAGTACTTC
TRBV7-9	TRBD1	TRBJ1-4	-	CASSRPGTGGEKLFF	TGTGCCAGCAGCCGACCCGGGACAGGGGGCGAAAAACTGTTTTTT
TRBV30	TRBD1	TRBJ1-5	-	CAWSDGQGLSQPQHF	TGTGCCTGGAGTGACGGACAGGGGTTGAGTCAGCCCCAGCATTTT
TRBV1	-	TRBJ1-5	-	CTSTNRKFNQPQHF	TGCACCAGCACCAACAGGAAGTTCAATCAGCCCCAGCATTTT
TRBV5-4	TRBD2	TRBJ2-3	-	CASRLAGGRTDTQYF	TGTGCCAGCAGACTAGCGGGGGGGCGAACAGATACGCAGTATTTT
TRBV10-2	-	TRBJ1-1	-	CASRSQGAEAFF	TGCGCCAGCAGGTCGCAGGGCGCTGAAGCTTTCTTT
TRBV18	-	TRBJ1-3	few	CASFETISGNTIYF	TGTGCCAGCTTCGAGACAATCTCTGGAAACACCATATATTTT
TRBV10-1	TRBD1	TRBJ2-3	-	CASSMTGQGTDTQYF	TGCGCCAGCAGCATGACAGGGCAAGGCACAGATACGCAGTATTTT
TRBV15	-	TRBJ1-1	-	CATGRDSWDTEAFF	TGTGCCACAGGAAGGGACTCCTGGGACACTGAAGCTTTCTTT
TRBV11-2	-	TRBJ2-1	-	CASSWGRGAFDEQFF	TGTGCCAGCAGCTGGGGCAGGGGGGCTTTCGATGAGCAGTTCTTC
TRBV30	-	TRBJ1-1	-	CAWIWFGGEAFF	TGTGCCTGGATTTGGTTTGGGGGGGAAGCTTTCTTT
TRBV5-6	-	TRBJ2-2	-	CASSPVDNVNTGELFF	TGTGCCAGCAGCCCAGTGGACAACGTGAACACCGGGGAGCTGTTTTTT
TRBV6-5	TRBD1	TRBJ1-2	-	CASSDRVGAYGYTF	TGTGCCAGCAGCGACAGGGTGGGGGCCTATGGCTACACCTTC
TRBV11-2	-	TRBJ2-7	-	CASSSLRKSYEQYF	TGTGCCAGCAGCTCCTTGCGCAAGTCCTACGAGCAGTACTTC
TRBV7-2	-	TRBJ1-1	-	CASSLVEVRTEAFF	TGTGCCAGCAGCTTAGTAGAAGTGAGGACTGAAGCTTTCTTT
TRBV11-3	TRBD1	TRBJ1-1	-	CASSSMGTGGRAFF	TGTGCCAGCAGCTCTATGGGGACAGGGGGGAGAGCTTTCTTT
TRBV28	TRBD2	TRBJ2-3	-	CASTLLAGGTDTQYF	TGTGCCAGCACTCTTCTAGCGGGGGGTACAGATACGCAGTATTTT
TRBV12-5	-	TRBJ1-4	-	CASGPGGELFF	TGTGCTAGTGGCCCGGGGGGAGAGCTGTTTTTT
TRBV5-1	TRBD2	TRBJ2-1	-	CASSLDAGDNNEQFF	TGCGCCAGCAGCTTGGACGCGGGGGATAACAATGAGCAGTTCTTC
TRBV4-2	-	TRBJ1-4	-	CASSQWTAEKLFF	TGTGCCAGCAGCCAATGGACAGCCGAAAAACTGTTTTTT
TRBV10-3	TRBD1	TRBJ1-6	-	CAIGQGGTSPLHF	TGTGCCATCGGACAGGGCGGGACTTCACCCCTCCACTTT
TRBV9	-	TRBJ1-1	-	CASSPAGLNTEAFF	TGTGCCAGCTCCCCCGCGGGACTGAACACTGAAGCTTTCTTT
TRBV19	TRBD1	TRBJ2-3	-	CASSIGRRGLDTQYF	TGTGCCAGTAGTATAGGCCGCAGGGGGCTAGATACGCAGTATTTT
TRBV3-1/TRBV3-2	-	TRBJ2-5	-	CASSQDQEETQYF	TGTGCCAGCAGCCAAGATCAGGAAGAGACCCAGTACTTC
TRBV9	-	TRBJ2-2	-	CASSSRQLNTGELFF	TGTGCCAGCAGCTCCCGACAGCTAAACACCGGGGAGCTGTTTTTT
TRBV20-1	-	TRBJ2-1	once	CSASGGSPGSRYNEQFF	TGCAGTGCTAGTGGGGGTAGCCCGGGGAGTCGATACAATGAGCAGTTCTTC
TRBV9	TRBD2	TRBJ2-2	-	CASSVVAAGAGELFF	TGTGCCAGCAGCGTAGTAGCAGCGGGGGCCGGGGAGCTGTTTTTT
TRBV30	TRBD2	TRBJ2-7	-	CAWRLGHIAGVTYEQYF	TGTGCCTGGAGACTGGGACATATAGCGGGGGTTACCTACGAGCAGTACTTC
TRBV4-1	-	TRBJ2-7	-	CASSQGAASRYEQYF	TGCGCCAGCAGCCAAGGAGCAGCGTCCCGTTACGAGCAGTACTTC
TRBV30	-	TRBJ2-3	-	CAWSGGMDSDTQYF	TGTGCCTGGAGTGGAGGGATGGATTCGGATACGCAGTATTTT
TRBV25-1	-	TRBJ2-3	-	CASRGTAGQDTQYF	TGTGCCAGCAGGGGTACCGCAGGGCAAGATACGCAGTATTTT
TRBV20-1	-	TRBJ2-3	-	CSARSGDTQYF	TGCAGTGCTAGGTCCGGAGATACGCAGTATTTT
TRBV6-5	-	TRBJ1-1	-	CASSFSAGRAEAFF	TGTGCCAGCAGTTTTTCAGCGGGTAGAGCTGAAGCTTTCTTT
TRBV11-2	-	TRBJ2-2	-	CASSLDLYTGELFF	TGTGCCAGCAGCTTAGACCTCTACACCGGGGAGCTGTTTTTT
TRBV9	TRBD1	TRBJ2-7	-	CASSRGQGAYEQYF	TGTGCCAGCAGCCGCGGACAGGGAGCCTACGAGCAGTACTTC
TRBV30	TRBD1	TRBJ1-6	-	CASLQTGGPLHF	TGTGCCTCGCTTCAAACAGGGGGCCCCCTCCACTTT